A single sample gave rise to the 14 T cell receptor beta chains below, sequenced in a study of blood T cell repertoires in COVID-19 (dated by TCRdb to about 2020). To prepare the library, the immunoSEQ multiplex PCR assay was applied. Entries here come from immuneACCESS through TCRdb and include only in-frame sequences with V and J called. Some clones fail to appear in such tables; in the studies checked, an unresolved V gene covers under half of the shortfall, and the cause of the remainder is unknown. Within this sample are 40,000 to 55,000 clones, with about 89% of them counted one time only. The biggest ten clones account for 25% to 35% of the sample. Sequencing used peripheral blood. These receptor sequences come from a human donor in a cohort sampled during active COVID-19.

The CDR3, as DNA: TGTGCCAGCAGCCGACAGGGGCTCACAGATACGCAGTATTTT. This codes for CASSRQGLTDTQYF. V and J are TRBV6-5 and TRBJ2-3; 8 nucleotides align to TRBD1. V was pared by 6 bases and J by 2 bases, with 4 bases of the junction left unmatched. There are 14 residues in the CDR3. The germline V gene encodes CDR1 MNHEY and CDR2 SVGAGI.

This clone appeared a few times. The rearrangement joins TRBV4-1 to TRBJ1-1, with 9 bases aligning to TRBD1. Germline V gene sequence: CDR1 MGHRA, CDR2 YSYEKL. Losses at the gene ends were 5 bases for V and 10 bases for J; bases not matched to a gene: 8. This CDR3 is 13 amino acids long. The CDR3 DNA is TGCGCCAGCAGCACTCGGACAGGGGATTCAGCTTTCTTT. Translation: CASSTRTGDSAFF.

The rearrangement uses TRBV3-1 (or the pseudogene TRBV3-2) and TRBJ2-3; maybe TRBD1 (6 bases). Between the trimmed V and J ends, which lost 6 bases and 3 bases, there was a span of 16 bases. There are 15 residues in the CDR3. Germline values: CDR1 LGHDT, CDR2 YNNKEL (reference sequence). The CDR3 loop reads CASSSTGKGTDTQYF. In DNA form, the CDR3 reads TGTGCCAGCAGTTCAACAGGGAAGGGGACAGATACGCAGTATTTT.

The chain uses TRBV6-5 and TRBJ2-1, with a possible D match to TRBD2 (7 bases). The CDR3 extends over 15 amino acids. Trimming stripped 7 bases from V and 3 bases from J, with 16 bases between. CDR1 is MNHEY and CDR2 is SVGAGI in the germline V gene. The CDR3 here is CASTLKGEGYNEQFF. CDR3 nucleotides: TGTGCCAGCACCCTAAAGGGGGAGGGCTACAATGAGCAGTTCTTC.

This chain connects TRBV15 to TRBJ2-5; TRBD2 matches at 7 bases. Losses at the gene ends were 4 bases for V and 2 bases for J; bases not matched to a gene: 10. Germline-derived CDR1 and CDR2 are LNHNV and YYDKDF (reference sequence). The CDR3 extends over 16 amino acids. The CDR3 sequence: CATSTGGAGLQETQYF. The CDR3 coding sequence is TGTGCCACCAGCACCGGGGGAGCGGGGCTGCAAGAGACCCAGTACTTC.

CDR3 DNA sequence: TGTGCCAGCAGCTTTGGGACAGAGGGAGAAAAACTGTTTTTT. Translated, it gives CASSFGTEGEKLFF. V usage is TRBV11-2 and J usage is TRBJ1-4, with 7 bases lining up with TRBD1. The CDR3 sequence is 14 residues long. Trimming at V came to 3 bases and at J to 8 bases, leaving 6 bases not matched to a gene. The germline CDR1 and CDR2 sequences are SGHAT and FQNNGV.

This clone occurred once. The chain has TRBV18 and TRBJ2-2, with TRBD1 matching 8 bases. Per germline, CDR1 KGHSH and CDR2 LQKENI. V shed 6 bases and J 2 bases; nucleotides not matched to a gene: 8. The CDR3 totals 16 residues. CDR3 nucleotides: TGTGCCAGCTCCTCACTTCCAGGGGGCAACACCGGGGAGCTGTTTTTT. Translation: CASSSLPGGNTGELFF.

The chain has TRBV9 and TRBJ2-1, with TRBD1 identical over 10 bases. The V gene's germline CDR1 is SGDLS and CDR2 YYNGEE. J lost 8 bases, V lost 0 bases, and 8 bases had no gene match. The length of the CDR3 is 16 residues. In DNA, the CDR3 is TGTGCCAGCAGCGTAGGAATGGGACAGGGGTTTCATGAGCAGTTCTTC. Amino acids: CASSVGMGQGFHEQFF. Filled out from reference TRBV9 and TRBJ2-1, the complete variable domain reads DSGVTQTPKHLITATGQRVTLRCSPRSGDLSVYWYQQSLDQGLQFLIQYYNGEERAKGNILERFSAQQFPDLHSELNLSSLELGDSALYFCASSVGMGQGFHEQFFGPGTRLTVL.

The gene calls are TRBV3-1 (or the pseudogene TRBV3-2) and TRBJ2-7; TRBD2 matches 12 bases. V shed 4 bases, J shed 11 bases, and the junction held 6 bases outside the gene matches. CDR1 is LGHDT, CDR2 YNNKEL, per germline (reference sequence). CDR3 length: 13 amino acids. This CDR3 is CASSPLAGGLEYF. DNA for the CDR3: TGTGCCAGCAGCCCGCTAGCGGGGGGGCTTGAGTACTTC.

The chain joins TRBV6-5 to TRBJ2-3; 8 positions match TRBD2. The J segment lost 0 bases and the V segment lost 7 bases, leaving 6 bases of the junction unmatched. Per germline, CDR1 MNHEY and CDR2 SVGAGI. This CDR3 contains 15 residues. The CDR3 protein is CASKRGRTSTDTQYF. The CDR3, as DNA: TGTGCCAGCAAGCGCGGGAGGACAAGCACAGATACGCAGTATTTT.

This clone was seen a single time. V and J are TRBV6-2 or TRBV6-3 and TRBJ2-1; TRBD1 aligns across 8 bases. Trimming at V came to 6 bases and at J to 16 bases, leaving 14 bases not matched to a gene. The CDR3 loop spans 13 amino acids. Germline-derived CDR1 and CDR2 are MNHEY and SVGEGT. The CDR3 sequence is CASSLGQGPVSFF. The DNA of the CDR3 is TGTGCCAGCAGCCTCGGACAGGGCCCAGTTTCATTCTTC.

This clone has only a few counts. The gene calls are TRBV7-9 and TRBJ2-3; D might be TRBD2 (7 bases). From germline, CDR1 is SEHNR and CDR2 FQNEAQ (reference sequence). V shed 1 base and J shed 9 bases, with 14 bases lying between them. The CDR3 is 14 residues long. This CDR3 is CASSLGGGGDTQYF. CDR3 DNA: TGTGCCAGCAGCTTAGGAGGGGGAGGGGACACGCAGTATTTT. The full variable domain, completed using reference TRBV7-9 and TRBJ2-3, is DTGVSQNPRHKITKRGQNVTFRCDPISEHNRLYWYRQTLGQGPEFLTYFQNEAQLEKSRLLSDRFSAERPKGSFSTLEIQRTEQGDSAMYLCASSLGGGGDTQYFGPGTRLTVL.

V is TRBV3-1 (or the pseudogene TRBV3-2) and J is TRBJ2-3; 15 nucleotides agree with TRBD2. CDR3 length: 17 residues. Trimming took 4 bases from V and 6 from J; bases not matched to a gene: 8. CDR1 and CDR2 from the germline V gene are LGHDT and YNNKEL (reference sequence). CDR3 sequence: CASSLPGLAGGRDTQYF. Written as DNA, the CDR3 is TGTGCCAGCAGCCTCCCGGGACTAGCGGGAGGTCGGGATACGCAGTATTTT.

The V and J genes are TRBV7-9 and TRBJ2-3; 8 bases match TRBD2. In germline, CDR1 is SEHNR, CDR2 FQNEAQ (reference sequence). The CDR3 runs to 16 residues. V gave up 0 bases and J gave up 2 bases; unmatched junction bases: 4. CDR3 bases: TGTGCCAGCAGCTTAGCGTTACTAGCGGACACAGATACGCAGTATTTT. Its protein product is CASSLALLADTDTQYF.